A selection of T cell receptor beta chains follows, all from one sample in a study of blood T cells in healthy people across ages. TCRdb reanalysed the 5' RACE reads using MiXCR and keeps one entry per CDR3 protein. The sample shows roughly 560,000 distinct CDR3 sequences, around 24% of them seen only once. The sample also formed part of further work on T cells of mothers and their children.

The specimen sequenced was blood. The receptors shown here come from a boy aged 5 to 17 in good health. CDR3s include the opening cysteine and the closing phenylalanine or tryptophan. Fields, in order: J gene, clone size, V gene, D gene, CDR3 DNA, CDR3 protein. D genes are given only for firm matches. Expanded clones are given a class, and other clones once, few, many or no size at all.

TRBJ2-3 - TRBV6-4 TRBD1 TGTGCCAGCAGCGAGAGCAGGACAGGGGCCATAGATACGCAGTATTTT CASSESRTGAIDTQYF
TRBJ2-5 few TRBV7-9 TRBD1 TGTGCCAGCAGCTTACCAGTTGGACAGGGCAGAGGGACCCAGTACTTC CASSLPVGQGRGTQYF
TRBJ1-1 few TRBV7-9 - TGTGCCAGCAGCCCCCCTCGGGTCGGGGACCCTGAAGCTTTCTTT CASSPPRVGDPEAFF
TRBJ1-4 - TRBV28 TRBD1 TGTGCCAGCAGTCGGACAGGTGAAAAACTGTTTTTT CASSRTGEKLFF
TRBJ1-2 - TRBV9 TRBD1 TGTGCCAGCACCCTGGACAGGGTGGCACATGGCTACACCTTC CASTLDRVAHGYTF
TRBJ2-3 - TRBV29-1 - TGCAGCGTTGCCGCGGGGAGCACAGATACGCAGTATTTT CSVAAGSTDTQYF
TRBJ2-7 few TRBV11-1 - TGTGCCAGCAGGAACTACGAGCAGTACTTC CASRNYEQYF
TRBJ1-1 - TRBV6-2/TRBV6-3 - TGTGCCAGCAGTTACCGACCGGGACTGGTGAACACTGAAGCTTTCTTT CASSYRPGLVNTEAFF
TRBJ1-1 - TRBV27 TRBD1 TGTGCCAGCAGTACCGGCGACAGGGGGACGGTGGTTGGAGCTTTCTTT CASSTGDRGTVVGAFF
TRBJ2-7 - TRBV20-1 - TGCAGTGCTCCGCCCGAGGTCGGGACCCAATCCTACGAGCAGTACTTC CSAPPEVGTQSYEQYF
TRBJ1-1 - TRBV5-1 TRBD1 TGCGCCAGCGGCGAACGGACAGGGGACACTGAAGCTTTCTTT CASGERTGDTEAFF
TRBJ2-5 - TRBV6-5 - TGTGCCAGCAGTTACGACCGGGGCCCTCTTTTGGAGACCCAGTACTTC CASSYDRGPLLETQYF
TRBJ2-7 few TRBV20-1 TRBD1 TGCAGTGCTAGTCGGGCAGGGGGCTACGAGCAGTACTTC CSASRAGGYEQYF
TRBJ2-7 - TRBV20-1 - TGCAGTGCTAGCGGCGGGCCTAGCTCCTACGAGCAGTACTTC CSASGGPSSYEQYF
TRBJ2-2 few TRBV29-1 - TGCAGCGTTCCCACACCGGGACTGGAGAACACCGGGGAGCTGTTTTTT CSVPTPGLENTGELFF
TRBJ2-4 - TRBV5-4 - TGTGCCAGCCCCTCCGGCCCCCACAAAAACATTCAGTACTTC CASPSGPHKNIQYF
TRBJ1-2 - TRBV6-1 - TGTGCCAGCAGTGAAGCGCTCGGGGATAGCTATGGCTACACCTTC CASSEALGDSYGYTF